In its sample, the clone carrying this T cell receptor (beta chain) was seen a few times. The CDR3 is made up of 16 amino acids. Germline V gene lookup returns CDR1 LGHDT and CDR2 YNNKEL (reference sequence). The trim removed 0 bases at V and 0 bases at J, leaving 4 bases unmatched. This sample was included in a study of identical twins. Each CDR3 protein is one row after TCRdb ran MiXCR on the 5' RACE reads. The sample yields 550,000 to 700,000 distinct CDR3 sequences, over 20% seen once. The same sample was also studied in work on T cells expressing NK-cell markers.

The sample consisted of PBMCs. This rearrangement joins TRBV3-1 to TRBJ2-5; 7 bases fit TRBD1. The source is a woman aged 18-29 years in good health. The CDR3 region has the DNA TGTGCCAGCAGCCAAGAAACGGGACAGTACCAAGAGACCCAGTACTTC. Encoded protein: CASSQETGQYQETQYF.